This T cell receptor beta chain was identified during a study of T cell changes during pregnancy in multiple sclerosis. Profiled with immunoSEQ multiplex PCR; TCRdb holds only in-frame clones, not every one. Of 60,000 or so clones listed, more than 80% are singletons. In germline, CDR1 is SGHRS, CDR2 YFSETQ. This CDR3 region has 15 residues. Unmatched junction bases numbered 9, after V lost 0 bases and J lost 8 bases. The clonotype comes from a female donor in good health, enrolled as a control in a pregnancy study. The V call is TRBV5-1, the J call TRBJ1-2; TRBD1 agrees at 8 bases. The specimen was peripheral blood, collected in the first trimester of pregnancy. The DNA of the CDR3 is TGCGCCAGCAGCTTGGGCAGGGGGCCCGAGTACGGCTACACCTTC. It is translated as CASSLGRGPEYGYTF.